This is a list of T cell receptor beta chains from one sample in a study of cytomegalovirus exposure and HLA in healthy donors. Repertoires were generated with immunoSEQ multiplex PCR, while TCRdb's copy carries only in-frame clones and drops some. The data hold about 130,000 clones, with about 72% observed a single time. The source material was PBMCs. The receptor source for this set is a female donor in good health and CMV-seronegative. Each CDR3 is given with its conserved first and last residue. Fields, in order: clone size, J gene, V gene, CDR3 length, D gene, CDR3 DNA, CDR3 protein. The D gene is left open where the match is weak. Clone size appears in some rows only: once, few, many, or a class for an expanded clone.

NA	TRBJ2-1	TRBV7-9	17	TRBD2	TGTGCCAGCAGCTTAGCGGAAGGGCTAGCGGCAGGTTATGAGCAGTTCTTC	CASSLAEGLAAGYEQFF
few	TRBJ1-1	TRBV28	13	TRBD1	TGTGCCAGCAGGATCAGGGGGCCCGATGAAGCTTTCTTT	CASRIRGPDEAFF
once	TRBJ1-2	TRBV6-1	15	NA	TGTGCCAGCAGTGAAGCGAAGACAGCCAACTATGGCTACACCTTC	CASSEAKTANYGYTF
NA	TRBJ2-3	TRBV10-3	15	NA	TGTGCCATCAGTAGGTTCGGCGGGAGCACAGATACGCAGTATTTT	CAISRFGGSTDTQYF
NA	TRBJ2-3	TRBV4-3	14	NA	TGCGCCAGCAGCCAAGTAGTCGGCGGGGATACGCAGTATTTT	CASSQVVGGDTQYF
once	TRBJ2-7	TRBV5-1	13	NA	TGCGCCAGCAGAGTGGGCAATTCCTACGAGCAGTACTTC	CASRVGNSYEQYF
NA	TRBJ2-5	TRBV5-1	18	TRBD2	TGCGCCAGCAGCTTGGGCGACTACAGCGGGGGGCGGTCGGAGACCCAGTACTTC	CASSLGDYSGGRSETQYF
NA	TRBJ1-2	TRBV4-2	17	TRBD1	TGTGCCAGCAGCCAACGACCCGGGACAGGGGGAGATTATGGCTACACCTTC	CASSQRPGTGGDYGYTF
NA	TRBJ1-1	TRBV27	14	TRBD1	TGTGCCAGCAGAAAACAGGGGGCGGGTACTGAAGCTTTCTTT	CASRKQGAGTEAFF
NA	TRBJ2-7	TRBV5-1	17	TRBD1	TGCGCCAGCAGCTCCTCCCCGGACAGGGGGCCGCCCTACGAGCAGTACTTC	CASSSSPDRGPPYEQYF
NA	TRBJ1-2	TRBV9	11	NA	TGTGCCAGCCTAGGTAGCTATGGCTACACCTTC	CASLGSYGYTF
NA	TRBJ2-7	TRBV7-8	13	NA	TGTGCCAGCAGCTTTACCCAGGGGAGCGAGCAGTACTTC	CASSFTQGSEQYF
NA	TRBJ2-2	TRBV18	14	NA	TGTGCCAGCTCACCAGCGGGCGGGGCCGGGGAGCTGTTTTTT	CASSPAGGAGELFF
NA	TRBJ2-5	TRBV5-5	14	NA	TGTGCCAGCAGCTCCTCAGGGGTCCAAGAGACCCAGTACTTC	CASSSSGVQETQYF
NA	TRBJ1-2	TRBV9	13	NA	TGTGCCAGCAGCGTAGCCCCCCAGAATGGCTACACCTTC	CASSVAPQNGYTF
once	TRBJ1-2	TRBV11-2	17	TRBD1	TGTGCCAGCAGCTCCACCTTCGCCGGGACAGGGTCGCTGAGCTACACCTTC	CASSSTFAGTGSLSYTF
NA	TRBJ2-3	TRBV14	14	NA	TGTGCCAGCAGCCGCCGCGGTAGCACAGATACGCAGTATTTT	CASSRRGSTDTQYF
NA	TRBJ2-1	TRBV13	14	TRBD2	TGTGCCAGCAGCTTCTCTAGCGGCTACAATGAGCAGTTCTTC	CASSFSSGYNEQFF
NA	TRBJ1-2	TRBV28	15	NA	TGTGCCAGCAATTTTAGGGGGGCGGGAGCTTATGGCTACACCTTC	CASNFRGAGAYGYTF
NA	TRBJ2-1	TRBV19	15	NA	TGTGCCAGTACCTCCACCAGGGTACCCTACAATGAGCAGTTCTTC	CASTSTRVPYNEQFF
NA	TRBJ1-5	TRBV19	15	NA	TGTGCCAGTCGTTCGGGGGGCTTCAGCAATCAGCCCCAGCATTTT	CASRSGGFSNQPQHF
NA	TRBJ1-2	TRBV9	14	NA	TGTGCCAGCAGCGTAGCCAGAACGGGGGTCGGCTACACCTTC	CASSVARTGVGYTF
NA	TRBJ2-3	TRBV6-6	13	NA	TGTGCCAGCAGTTACACACCGGAGGGTACGCAGTATTTT	CASSYTPEGTQYF
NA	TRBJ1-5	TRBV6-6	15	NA	TGTGCCAGCAGAAGCCCCCAGGATTACAATCAGCCCCAGCATTTT	CASRSPQDYNQPQHF
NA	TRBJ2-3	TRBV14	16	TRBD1	TGTGCCAGCAGCCAACTCCGACAGGGGGGGACAGATACGCAGTATTTT	CASSQLRQGGTDTQYF
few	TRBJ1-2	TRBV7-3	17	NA	TGTGCCAGCAGCTTATTCGGCCCGGGAGGGGGGCCGTATGGCTACACCTTC	CASSLFGPGGGPYGYTF
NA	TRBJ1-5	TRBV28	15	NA	TGTGCCAGCAGTTTAAGTCAGCGGGCACCGAAGCCCCAGCATTTT	CASSLSQRAPKPQHF
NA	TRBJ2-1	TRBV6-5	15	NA	TGTGCCAGCAGTTACACGAGCGGGTTATACAATGAGCAGTTCTTC	CASSYTSGLYNEQFF